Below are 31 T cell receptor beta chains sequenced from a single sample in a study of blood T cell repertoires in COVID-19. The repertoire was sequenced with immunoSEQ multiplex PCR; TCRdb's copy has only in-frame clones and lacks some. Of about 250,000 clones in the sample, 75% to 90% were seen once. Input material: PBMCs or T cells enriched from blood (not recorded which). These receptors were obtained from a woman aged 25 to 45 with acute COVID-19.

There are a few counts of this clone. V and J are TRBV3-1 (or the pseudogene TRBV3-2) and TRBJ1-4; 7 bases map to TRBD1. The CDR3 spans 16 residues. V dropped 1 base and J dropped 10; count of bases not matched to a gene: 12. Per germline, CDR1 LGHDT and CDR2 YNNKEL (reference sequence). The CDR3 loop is CASSQGPRGTVGKLFF. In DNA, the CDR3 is TGTGCCAGCAGCCAAGGTCCCAGGGGGACGGTGGGAAAACTGTTTTTT.

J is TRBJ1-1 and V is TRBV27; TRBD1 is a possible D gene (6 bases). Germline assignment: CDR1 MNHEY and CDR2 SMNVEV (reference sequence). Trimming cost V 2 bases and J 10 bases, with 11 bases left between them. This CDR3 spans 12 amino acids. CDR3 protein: CASSLVGGAAFF. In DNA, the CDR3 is TGTGCCAGCAGTTTAGTGGGGGGGGCAGCTTTCTTT.

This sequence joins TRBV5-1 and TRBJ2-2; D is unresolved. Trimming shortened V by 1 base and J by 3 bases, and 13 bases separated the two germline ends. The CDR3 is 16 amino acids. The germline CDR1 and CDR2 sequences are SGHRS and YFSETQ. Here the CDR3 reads CASSLRGRSDTGELFF. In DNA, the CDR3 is TGCGCCAGCAGCTTGCGCGGCAGATCGGACACCGGGGAGCTGTTTTTT.

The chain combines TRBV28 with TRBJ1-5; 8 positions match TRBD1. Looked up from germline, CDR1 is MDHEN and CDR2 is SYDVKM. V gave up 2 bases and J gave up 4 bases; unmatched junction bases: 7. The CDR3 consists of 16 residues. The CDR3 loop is CASSLGDRGLNQPQHF. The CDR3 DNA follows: TGTGCCAGCAGTTTAGGAGACAGGGGATTGAATCAGCCCCAGCATTTT.

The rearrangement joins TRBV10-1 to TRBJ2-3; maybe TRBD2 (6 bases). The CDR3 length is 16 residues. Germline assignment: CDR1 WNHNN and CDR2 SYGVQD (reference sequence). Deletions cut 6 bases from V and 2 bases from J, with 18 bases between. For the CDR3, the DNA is TGCGCCAGCAGCAGATCAGCGGGCAGCCACACAGATACGCAGTATTTT. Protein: CASSRSAGSHTDTQYF.

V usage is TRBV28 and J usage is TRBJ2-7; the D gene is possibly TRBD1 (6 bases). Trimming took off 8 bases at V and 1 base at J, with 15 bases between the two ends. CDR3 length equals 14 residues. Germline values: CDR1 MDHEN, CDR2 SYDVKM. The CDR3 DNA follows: TGTGCCAGCCTCCCTCCCACAGGGTCCTACGAGCAGTACTTC. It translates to CASLPPTGSYEQYF.

The CDR3 sequence is CASSSGVGRSSPLHF. For the CDR3, the DNA is TGTGCCAGCAGTTCAGGGGTGGGCAGGTCGTCACCCCTCCACTTT. The rearrangement joins TRBV7-2 to TRBJ1-6; possible D gene TRBD1, 6 bases. From germline, CDR1 is SGHTA and CDR2 FQGNSA. This CDR3 region has 15 residues. The V gene lost 6 bases and the J gene lost 10 bases, with 19 bases spanning the gap.

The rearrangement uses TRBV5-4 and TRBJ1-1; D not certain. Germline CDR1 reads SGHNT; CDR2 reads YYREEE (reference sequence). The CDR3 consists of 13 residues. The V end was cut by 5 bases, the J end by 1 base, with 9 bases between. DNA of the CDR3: TGTGCCAGCAGTTCCAGGCCGAACACTGAAGCTTTCTTT. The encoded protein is CASSSRPNTEAFF.

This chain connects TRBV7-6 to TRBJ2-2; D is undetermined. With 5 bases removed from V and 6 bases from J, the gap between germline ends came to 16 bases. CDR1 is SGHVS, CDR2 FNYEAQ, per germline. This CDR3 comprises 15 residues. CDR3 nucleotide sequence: TGTGCCAGCAGCCCCACGGTTACGATGGCCGGGGAGCTGTTTTTT. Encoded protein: CASSPTVTMAGELFF.

This CDR3 is CASSPALGEQFF. CDR3 in DNA: TGTGCCAGCAGTCCAGCCCTAGGTGAGCAGTTCTTC. This rearrangement joins TRBV28 to TRBJ2-1; D ambiguous. The CDR3 has 12 residues. Germline V gives CDR1 MDHEN, CDR2 SYDVKM. V shed 5 bases and J shed 9 bases, with 11 bases lying between them.

This CDR3 is CASSDSGDTSSDTQYF. CDR3 nucleotides: TGTGCCAGCAGTGACTCAGGAGATACTAGTTCAGATACGCAGTATTTT. The genes are TRBV6-4 and TRBJ2-3; D may be TRBD2 (5 bases). Trimming removed 0 bases from V and 4 bases from J, with 14 bases in between. The germline gives CDR1 MRHNA, CDR2 SNTAGT. The length of the CDR3 is 16 residues.

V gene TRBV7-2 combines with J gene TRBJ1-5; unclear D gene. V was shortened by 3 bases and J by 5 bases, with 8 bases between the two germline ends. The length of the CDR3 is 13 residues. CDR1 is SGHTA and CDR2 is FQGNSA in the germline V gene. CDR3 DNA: TGTGCCAGCAGCTTTTCAGAGGATCAGCCCCAGCATTTT. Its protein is CASSFSEDQPQHF. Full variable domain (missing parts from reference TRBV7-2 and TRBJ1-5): GAGVSQSPSNKVTEKGKDVELRCDPISGHTALYWYRQSLGQGLEFLIYFQGNSAPDKSGLPSDRFSAERTGGSVSTLTIQRTQQEDSAVYLCASSFSEDQPQHFGDGTRLSIL.

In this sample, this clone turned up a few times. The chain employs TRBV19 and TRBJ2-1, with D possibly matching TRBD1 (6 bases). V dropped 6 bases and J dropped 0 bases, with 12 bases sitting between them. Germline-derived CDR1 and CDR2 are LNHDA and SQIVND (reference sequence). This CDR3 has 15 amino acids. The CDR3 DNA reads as TGTGCCAGTAGGACAGGACAAAGCTCCTACAATGAGCAGTTCTTC. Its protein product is CASRTGQSSYNEQFF.

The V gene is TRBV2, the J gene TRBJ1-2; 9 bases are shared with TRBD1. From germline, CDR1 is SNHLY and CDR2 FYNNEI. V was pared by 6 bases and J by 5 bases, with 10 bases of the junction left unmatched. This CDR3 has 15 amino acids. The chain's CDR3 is CASRDGQGLGYGYTF. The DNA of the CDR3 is TGTGCCAGCAGAGATGGACAGGGGCTTGGGTATGGCTACACCTTC.

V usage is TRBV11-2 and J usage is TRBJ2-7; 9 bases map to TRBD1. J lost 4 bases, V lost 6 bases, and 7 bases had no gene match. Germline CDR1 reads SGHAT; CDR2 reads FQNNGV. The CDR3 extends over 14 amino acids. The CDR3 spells CASRSPGQGYEQYF. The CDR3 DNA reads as TGTGCCAGCAGATCACCGGGACAGGGATACGAGCAGTACTTC.

CDR3 nucleotide sequence: TGTGCCAGCAGTGAGAGACAGGGCCGGGGTCTTAACACTGAAGCTTTCTTT. Amino acid sequence: CASSERQGRGLNTEAFF. This sequence joins TRBV2 and TRBJ1-1; 7 positions match TRBD1. The CDR3 contains 17 residues. Germline V gene data show CDR1 as SNHLY and CDR2 as FYNNEI. V was clipped by 3 bases and J by 2 bases; unmatched bases: 12.

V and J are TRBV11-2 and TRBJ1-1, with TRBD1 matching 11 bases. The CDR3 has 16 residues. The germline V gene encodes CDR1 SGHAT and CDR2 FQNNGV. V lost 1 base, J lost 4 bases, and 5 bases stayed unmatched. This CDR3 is CASSLAGTGGGTEAFF. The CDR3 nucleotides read TGTGCCAGCAGCTTAGCAGGGACAGGGGGTGGCACTGAAGCTTTCTTT.

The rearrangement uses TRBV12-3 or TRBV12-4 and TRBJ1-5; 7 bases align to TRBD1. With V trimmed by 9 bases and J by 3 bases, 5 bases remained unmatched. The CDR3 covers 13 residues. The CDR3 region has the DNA TGTGCCAGTAGGGACAGCACCAATCAGCCCCAGCATTTT. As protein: CASRDSTNQPQHF.

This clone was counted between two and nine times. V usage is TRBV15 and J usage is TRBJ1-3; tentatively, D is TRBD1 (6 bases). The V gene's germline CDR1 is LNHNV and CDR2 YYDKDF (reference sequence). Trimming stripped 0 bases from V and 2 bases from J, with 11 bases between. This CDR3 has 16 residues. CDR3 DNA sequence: TGTGCCACCAGCAGAGATCCAGGGGCGGCTGGAAACACCATATATTTT. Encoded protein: CATSRDPGAAGNTIYF.

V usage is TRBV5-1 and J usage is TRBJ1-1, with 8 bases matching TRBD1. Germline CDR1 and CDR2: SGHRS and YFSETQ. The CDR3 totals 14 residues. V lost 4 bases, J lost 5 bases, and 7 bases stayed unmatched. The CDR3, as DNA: TGCGCCAGCAGCCGGACAGGGCTTGGGACTGAAGCTTTCTTT. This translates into CASSRTGLGTEAFF.

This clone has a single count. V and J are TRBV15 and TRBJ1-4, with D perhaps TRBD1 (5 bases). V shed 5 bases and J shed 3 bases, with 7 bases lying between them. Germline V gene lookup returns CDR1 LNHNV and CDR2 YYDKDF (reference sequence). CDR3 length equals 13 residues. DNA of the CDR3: TGTGCCACCAGCCGGACACCTAATGAAAAACTGTTTTTT. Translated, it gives CATSRTPNEKLFF. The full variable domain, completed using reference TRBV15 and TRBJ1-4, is DAMVIQNPRYQVTQFGKPVTLSCSQTLNHNVMYWYQQKSSQAPKLLFHYYDKDFNNEADTPDNFQSRRPNTSFCFLDIRSPGLGDTAMYLCATSRTPNEKLFFGSGTQLSVL.

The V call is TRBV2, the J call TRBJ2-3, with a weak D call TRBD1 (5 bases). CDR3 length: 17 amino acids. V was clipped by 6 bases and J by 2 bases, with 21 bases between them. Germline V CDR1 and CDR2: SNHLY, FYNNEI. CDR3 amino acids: CASRNPHLGAYTDTQYF. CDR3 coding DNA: TGTGCCAGCAGGAACCCTCACCTTGGGGCTTACACAGATACGCAGTATTTT.

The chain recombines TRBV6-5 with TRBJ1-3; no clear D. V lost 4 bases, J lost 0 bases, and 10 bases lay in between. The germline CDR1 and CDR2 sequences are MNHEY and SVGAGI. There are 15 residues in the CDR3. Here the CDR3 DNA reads TGTGCCAGCAGTTCCCTCCGAGTCTCTGGAAACACCATATATTTT. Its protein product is CASSSLRVSGNTIYF.

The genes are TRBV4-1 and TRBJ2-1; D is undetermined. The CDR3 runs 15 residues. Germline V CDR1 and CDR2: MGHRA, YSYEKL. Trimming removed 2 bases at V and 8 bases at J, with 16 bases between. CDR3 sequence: CASSQLISGRDEQFF. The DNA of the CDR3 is TGCGCCAGCAGCCAACTGATATCAGGTCGCGATGAGCAGTTCTTC.

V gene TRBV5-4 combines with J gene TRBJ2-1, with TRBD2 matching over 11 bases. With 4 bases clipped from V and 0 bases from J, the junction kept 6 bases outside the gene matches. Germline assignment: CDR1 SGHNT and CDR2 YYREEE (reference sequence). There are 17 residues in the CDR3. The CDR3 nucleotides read TGTGCCAGCAGCCCAGGGACTAGCGGAAGCTCCTACAATGAGCAGTTCTTC. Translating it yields CASSPGTSGSSYNEQFF.

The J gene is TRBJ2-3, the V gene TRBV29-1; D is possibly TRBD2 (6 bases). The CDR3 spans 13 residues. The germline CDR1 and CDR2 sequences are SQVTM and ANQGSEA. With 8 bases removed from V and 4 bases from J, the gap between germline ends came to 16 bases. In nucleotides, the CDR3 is TGCAGCCTGCGACTAGAAGGGCCAGATACGCAGTATTTT. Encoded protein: CSLRLEGPDTQYF.

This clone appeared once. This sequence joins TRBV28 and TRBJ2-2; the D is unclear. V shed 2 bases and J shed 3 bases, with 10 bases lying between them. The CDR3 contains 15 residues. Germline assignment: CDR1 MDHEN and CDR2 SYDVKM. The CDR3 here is CASSLHGSYTGELFF. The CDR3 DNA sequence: TGTGCCAGCAGTTTACACGGTTCGTACACCGGGGAGCTGTTTTTT.

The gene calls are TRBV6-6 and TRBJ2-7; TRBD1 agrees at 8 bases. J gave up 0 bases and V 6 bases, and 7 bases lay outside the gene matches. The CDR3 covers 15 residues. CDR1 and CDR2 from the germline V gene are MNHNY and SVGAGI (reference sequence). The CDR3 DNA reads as TGTGCCAGCAGAACTGACAGGGGACTCTCCTACGAGCAGTACTTC. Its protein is CASRTDRGLSYEQYF.

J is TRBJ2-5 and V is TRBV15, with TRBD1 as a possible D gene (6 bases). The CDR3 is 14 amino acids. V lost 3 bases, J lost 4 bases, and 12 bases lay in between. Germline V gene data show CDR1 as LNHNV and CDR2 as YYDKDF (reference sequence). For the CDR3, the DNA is TGTGCCACCAGCAGCCCCGACAGGCGAGAGACCCAGTACTTC. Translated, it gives CATSSPDRRETQYF.

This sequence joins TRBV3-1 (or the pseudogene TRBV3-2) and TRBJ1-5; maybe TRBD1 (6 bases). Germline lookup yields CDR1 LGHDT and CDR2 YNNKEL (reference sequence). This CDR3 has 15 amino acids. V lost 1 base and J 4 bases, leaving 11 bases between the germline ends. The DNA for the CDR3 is TGTGCCAGCAGCCAAGGTTTAACAGGGAATCAGCCCCAGCATTTT. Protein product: CASSQGLTGNQPQHF.

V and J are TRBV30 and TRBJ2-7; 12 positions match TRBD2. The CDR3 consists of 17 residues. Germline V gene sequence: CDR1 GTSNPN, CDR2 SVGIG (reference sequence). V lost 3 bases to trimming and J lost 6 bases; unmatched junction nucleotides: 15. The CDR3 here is CAWRKGSSGGVFSEQYF. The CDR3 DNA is TGTGCCTGGAGGAAAGGGTCTAGCGGGGGGGTGTTTAGCGAGCAGTACTTC.